Presented here are 25 T cell receptor beta chains from one specimen sequenced in a study of molecular identifiers for immune sequencing clone quantification. Using its own MiXCR run on the PCR reads, TCRdb lists one record per CDR3 protein. Of some 590,000 distinct CDR3 sequences detected, 25% appear once; the ten largest clones hold about 0.73%. Sequenced input: naive CD8+ T cells from blood, with Jurkat cell RNA spiked in. Specified subset: FACS-sorted CD8+CD4-CCR7+CD45RA+ naive T cells. The receptors come from a human donor in good health. Some libraries in this study had Jurkat cell RNA spiked in.

This chain connects TRBV20-1 to TRBJ2-2; D ambiguous. Per the germline V gene, CDR1 is DFQATT and CDR2 is SNEGSKA (reference sequence). Trimming stripped 1 base from V and 1 base from J, with 16 bases between. The CDR3 has 17 amino acids. The DNA of the CDR3 is TGCAGTGCTAGAGCTCCTCTAGGACGGGTGAACACCGGGGAGCTGTTTTTT. Translating it yields CSARAPLGRVNTGELFF.

At least ten counts were recorded for this clonotype. The J gene is TRBJ2-7, the V gene TRBV12-3 or TRBV12-4; D unresolved. This CDR3 spans 14 amino acids. With 2 bases removed from V and 7 bases from J, the gap between germline ends came to 15 bases. The CDR3 coding sequence is TGTGCCAGCAGTTTAACTCTAGAACCTTGGGAGCAGTACTTC. Its translation: CASSLTLEPWEQYF.

Note on this clonotype: A much larger clone differs from this one at a single base, so this may be a read error. J is TRBJ1-1 and V is TRBV30; D is perhaps TRBD1 (5 bases). Trimming pared 3 bases from V and 9 bases from J, leaving 14 bases between. CDR3 length equals 12 residues. Germline values: CDR1 GTSNPN, CDR2 SVGIG (reference sequence). The CDR3 DNA follows: TGTGCCTGGAGCCCACGCAGGGTTAAAGCTTTCTTT. Its translation: CAWSPRRVKAFF.

This clonotype was counted only a few times. J is TRBJ1-2 and V is TRBV5-1; D gene uncertain. The CDR3 is made up of 16 amino acids. The germline V gene has CDR1 SGHRS and CDR2 YFSETQ. V dropped 0 bases and J dropped 0 bases, with 12 bases sitting between them. The CDR3: CASSLGIGDSNYGYTF. Written as DNA, the CDR3 is TGCGCCAGCAGCTTGGGAATTGGTGACTCTAACTATGGCTACACCTTC.

This clonotype was counted at least ten times. The rearrangement uses TRBV5-1 and TRBJ2-5; TRBD1 matches at 8 bases. The CDR3 is 17 residues long. The V and J ends lost 0 bases and 5 bases, in that order; junction bases with no gene match: 12. The V gene's germline CDR1 is SGHRS and CDR2 YFSETQ. CDR3 region: CASSLVGQGAAKETQYF. CDR3 nucleotide sequence: TGCGCCAGCAGCTTGGTGGGCCAGGGGGCCGCCAAGGAGACCCAGTACTTC. Looking up the rest from reference TRBV5-1 and TRBJ2-5 gives the full variable domain: KAGVTQTPRYLIKTRGQQVTLSCSPISGHRSVSWYQQTPGQGLQFLFEYFSETQRNKGNFPGRFSGRQFSNSRSEMNVSTLELGDSALYLCASSLVGQGAAKETQYFGPGTRLLVL.

CDR3 nucleotide sequence: TGCAGCGTGACCGACAGGGAATACAATGAGCAGTTCTTC. Its protein is CSVTDREYNEQFF. The chain couples TRBV29-1 to TRBJ2-1; the match to TRBD1 covers 7 bases. V shed 6 bases and J 4 bases; nucleotides not matched to a gene: 6. The CDR3 is 13 amino acids. The germline V gene encodes CDR1 SQVTM and CDR2 ANQGSEA.

This clonotype was picked up one time. The rearrangement links TRBV11-2 to TRBJ2-1; 11 bases are shared with TRBD2. V shed 5 bases and J 3 bases; nucleotides not matched to a gene: 6. Germline V gene data show CDR1 as SGHAT and CDR2 as FQNNGV. The CDR3 is 16 amino acids. The CDR3 nucleotides read TGTGCCAGCAGCCCCCTAGCGGGAGGAATCTACAATGAGCAGTTCTTC. Encoded protein: CASSPLAGGIYNEQFF.

This clonotype was counted a few times. J is TRBJ1-1 and V is TRBV10-2; D is ambiguous. CDR3 length: 16 residues. CDR1 WSHSY and CDR2 SAAADI come from the germline V gene. Trimming took 2 bases from V and 2 from J, leaving 15 bases between them. This CDR3 reads CASSEGRARSNTEAFF. Written as DNA, the CDR3 is TGCGCCAGCAGTGAGGGGAGGGCCAGATCAAACACTGAAGCTTTCTTT.

V gene TRBV2 combines with J gene TRBJ1-2, with a possible D match to TRBD1 (5 bases). The CDR3 sequence is 10 residues long. Germline assignment: CDR1 SNHLY and CDR2 FYNNEI. V was clipped by 9 bases and J by 6 bases, with 8 bases between them. Here the CDR3 reads CASMGHGYTF. CDR3 coding DNA: TGTGCCAGTATGGGACATGGCTACACCTTC.

On this clonotype itself: A read error may account for a junction end that differs from germline. V usage is TRBV11-3 and J usage is TRBJ2-1, with D perhaps matching TRBD1 (6 bases). Germline V CDR1 and CDR2: SGHNT, YENEEA. CDR3 size: 15 residues. CDR3 bases: TGTGCCAGCAGCTCCGACAGGTCCTCCTACAATGGGCAGTTCTTC. The encoded protein is CASSSDRSSYNGQFF.

The table lists this clonotype with many counts. The chain uses TRBV4-3 and TRBJ2-7; D possibly corresponds to TRBD1 (5 bases). This CDR3 region has 15 residues. Germline CDR1 and CDR2: LGHNA and YSLEER. The V and J ends lost 0 bases and 4 bases respectively, with 13 bases between them. DNA of the CDR3: TGCGCCAGCAGCCAAGATTGGGCAGGGAAATACGAGCAGTACTTC. Translating it yields CASSQDWAGKYEQYF.

In nucleotides, the CDR3 is TGTGCCAGTAGTATAGCAACCAGAGGAAGCAATCAGCCCCAGCATTTT. This encodes CASSIATRGSNQPQHF. The chain carries TRBV19 and TRBJ1-5; D unresolved. The CDR3 has 16 residues. The germline CDR1 and CDR2 sequences are LNHDA and SQIVND (reference sequence). Trimming took 1 base from V and 1 from J, leaving 11 bases between them.

This clonotype came up a few times. The rearrangement uses TRBV5-6 and TRBJ1-1, with D unclear. The CDR3 spans 14 residues. Trimming pared 0 bases from V and 1 base from J, leaving 7 bases between. Germline V lookup: CDR1 SGHDT, CDR2 YYEEEE. This CDR3 reads CASSLAVGNTEAFF. The DNA for the CDR3 is TGTGCCAGCAGCTTGGCCGTGGGGAACACTGAAGCTTTCTTT.

This clonotype has ten or more counts. This sequence joins TRBV10-3 and TRBJ1-1; no clear D gene. CDR3 size: 13 residues. Germline V gives CDR1 ENHRY, CDR2 SYGVKD. V was clipped by 4 bases and J by 7 bases, with 13 bases between them. The CDR3 loop is CAISVQAPSEAFF. CDR3 bases: TGTGCCATCAGTGTGCAGGCCCCGAGTGAAGCTTTCTTT.

This chain joins TRBV4-3 and TRBJ2-7; D remains unclear. Looked up from germline, CDR1 is LGHNA and CDR2 is YSLEER. The CDR3 extends over 15 amino acids. Trimming left V 1 base short and J 0 bases short, with 10 bases between. The CDR3 DNA reads TGCGCCAGCAGCCAAGGGATCAGTAACTCCTACGAGCAGTACTTC. Its translation: CASSQGISNSYEQYF.

This sequence joins TRBV19 and TRBJ2-1; no firm D call. This CDR3 is built from 15 residues. The germline gives CDR1 LNHDA, CDR2 SQIVND (reference sequence). Trimming removed 5 bases from V and 2 bases from J, with 13 bases in between. In DNA, the CDR3 is TGTGCCAGTAGTGTAGCAGCTCTGACCTACAATGAGCAGTTCTTC. Translation gives CASSVAALTYNEQFF. The full variable domain, its missing parts supplied by reference TRBV19 and TRBJ2-1, is DGGITQSPKYLFRKEGQNVTLSCEQNLNHDAMYWYRQDPGQGLRLIYYSQIVNDFQKGDIAEGYSVSREKKESFPLTVTSAQKNPTAFYLCASSVAALTYNEQFFGPGTRLTVL.

This rearrangement joins TRBV6-5 to TRBJ2-1, with 16 positions matching TRBD2. V dropped 2 bases and J dropped 7; count of bases not matched to a gene: 8. Germline V gene lookup returns CDR1 MNHEY and CDR2 SVGAGI. CDR3 size: 18 residues. This CDR3 reads CASSYGGTSGRDLNEQFF. CDR3 DNA: TGTGCCAGCAGTTACGGGGGGACTAGCGGGAGGGATCTGAATGAGCAGTTCTTC.

Comments on this clonotype: This may come from a read error, since a much larger clone is one base off. The chain couples TRBV5-4 to TRBJ2-5, with D possibly matching TRBD1 (5 bases). Germline CDR1 SGHNT, CDR2 YYREEE (reference sequence). The CDR3 contains 15 residues. The V end was cut by 3 bases, the J end by 1 base, with 13 bases between. The DNA for the CDR3 is TGTGCCAGCAGCTCGATGCCAGGGTTCCAAGAGACCCAGTACTTC. As protein: CASSSMPGFQETQYF.

This clonotype showed up just a few times. The V and J genes are TRBV20-1 and TRBJ1-4, with D possibly TRBD1 on 6 matching bases. V lost 3 bases to trimming and J lost 0 bases, with 20 bases between them. Germline V CDR1 and CDR2: DFQATT, SNEGSKA (reference sequence). The CDR3 is 18 amino acids. The CDR3 DNA is TGCAGTGCTAGGGGACATGAGGGCGGCTCTGCAACTAATGAAAAACTGTTTTTT. Encoded protein: CSARGHEGGSATNEKLFF.

The table lists this clonotype with many counts. The chain recombines TRBV6-5 with TRBJ1-3; 10 bases agree with TRBD1. CDR3 length equals 14 residues. V lost 8 bases and J lost 3; bases outside the gene matches: 4. In germline, CDR1 is MNHEY, CDR2 SVGAGI. As DNA, the CDR3 is TGTGCCAGCGGAGGGACAGGGGTTGGAAACACCATATATTTT. Translating it yields CASGGTGVGNTIYF.

This clonotype was observed at least ten times. This sequence joins TRBV15 and TRBJ2-3; 7 nucleotides align to TRBD1. In germline, CDR1 is LNHNV, CDR2 YYDKDF (reference sequence). Unmatched junction bases numbered 8, after V lost 0 bases and J lost 2 bases. CDR3 length: 17 amino acids. The CDR3 DNA is TGTGCCACCAGCAGAGATCTGGGGCAGGGGGTCACAGATACGCAGTATTTT. Residues: CATSRDLGQGVTDTQYF.

This clonotype was counted a few times. The chain joins TRBV9 to TRBJ2-6; unclear D gene. The CDR3 runs 15 residues. The V end lost 3 bases, the J end lost 3 bases, and 10 bases lay between the germline ends. Germline CDR1 is SGDLS and CDR2 is YYNGEE. CDR3 DNA sequence: TGTGCCAGCAGCGGATTCGAAGTTGGGGCCAACGTCCTGACTTTC. Translating gives CASSGFEVGANVLTF.

This clonotype has a count of ten or more. The J gene is TRBJ2-2, the V gene TRBV29-1, with D possibly TRBD1 on 6 matching bases. Trimming took off 6 bases at V and 4 bases at J, with 12 bases between the two ends. The CDR3 runs to 13 residues. The V gene's germline CDR1 is SQVTM and CDR2 ANQGSEA. This CDR3 is CSVWTAPTGELFF. The CDR3 coding sequence is TGCAGCGTATGGACAGCGCCCACCGGGGAGCTGTTTTTT.

This chain joins TRBV29-1 and TRBJ2-7; TRBD1 or TRBD2 may be the D gene (7 bases each). CDR1 and CDR2 (germline): SQVTM, ANQGSEA. The CDR3 spans 17 residues. As DNA, the CDR3 is TGCCGCGCTGTCTCAGGGGGGGGCCCAGCGGCGCGATACGAGCAGTACTTC. Translation gives CRAVSGGGPAARYEQYF.

This clonotype has a handful of counts. This may come from a read error, since a much larger clone is one base off. The V and J genes are TRBV6-5 and TRBJ2-7; D may be TRBD2 (5 bases). Germline loops: CDR1 MNHEY, CDR2 SVGAGI. The CDR3 length is 15 residues. Trimming left V 0 bases short and J 4 bases short, with 13 bases between. The CDR3 nucleotides read TGTGCCAGCAGTTACTCAACGGGGTGGGGATACGAGCAGTACTTC. Residues: CASSYSTGWGYEQYF.